This T cell receptor beta chain was found in a study of shared clonotypes between healthy human individuals. Generated by immunoSEQ multiplex PCR, the TCRdb table keeps only in-frame clones and is missing some. The table has about 2.2 million clones, about 93% seen once. The length of the CDR3 is 18 residues. V was cut by 4 bases and J by 0 bases, with 18 bases left in between. The germline V gene has CDR1 MNHNS and CDR2 SASEGT. Positively selected for CCR7, the CD45RO-negative cells used as naive CD8 cells excluded terminally differentiated effector memory CD45RA+ cells. Sample: naive CD8+ T cells from PBMCs. This receptor was taken from a man aged 18-30 years in good health. Some clones in this sample may be carry-over from other donors' samples. This chain uses TRBV6-1 with TRBJ2-2; unclear D gene. The CDR3, as DNA: TGTGCCAGCAGTGGAACAAGGGCAGACTCTCCGAACACCGGGGAGCTGTTTTTT. This encodes CASSGTRADSPNTGELFF.